This TCR beta chain was sequenced in a study of cytomegalovirus exposure and HLA in healthy donors. Broader study findings: Cytomegalovirus status, reportedly, was diagnosed with high specificity and sensitivity by the classifier.

Details on this clone: Its antigen remains unknown.

Here immunoSEQ multiplex PCR was the method, and the copy in TCRdb shows in-frame clones only, minus some. The data show 120,000 to 150,000 clones, about 90% seen once. V shed 0 bases and J shed 10 bases, with 27 bases lying between them. Germline V lookup: CDR1 KGHSH, CDR2 LQKENI. The CDR3 length is 18 residues. The sequencing input was PBMCs. The receptor was isolated from a young man in good health and CMV-seronegative. The V gene is TRBV18, the J gene TRBJ1-2; a weak D match, TRBD1 (5 bases). This chain's CDR3 is CASSPPGQGSRLVFDYTF. In DNA form, the CDR3 reads TGTGCCAGCTCACCACCGGGCCAGGGTAGTAGGCTGGTTTTCGACTACACCTTC.